Included here is one T cell receptor beta chain sequence, with context. This sample was taken from a study of blood T cell repertoires in COVID-19. In the study overall: Sources were T cells, B-cell-depleted T cells, or PBMCs; the material itself was cDNA or gDNA.

Per the study methods: Reference gene primer amplification gave nucleated cell count estimates. The repertoire was sequenced with immunoSEQ multiplex PCR; TCRdb's copy has only in-frame clones and lacks some. The V and J calls and clone size were taken over from that table, and D and trimming were inferred from the DNA. The table lists under 300,000 clones, 65% to 90% of them singletons. Trimming stripped 9 bases from V and 0 bases from J, with 17 bases between. CDR3 length equals 15 residues. CDR1 LNHDA and CDR2 SQIVND come from the germline V gene (reference sequence). The sequence was collected from a human donor in a cohort sampled during active COVID-19. Sequencing was done on a sample of peripheral blood. V gene TRBV19 combines with J gene TRBJ1-1, with D perhaps matching TRBD1 (6 bases). The DNA of the CDR3 is TGTGCCAGCTCAGTCCCGGACAGTATGAACACTGAAGCTTTCTTT. It codes for CASSVPDSMNTEAFF.